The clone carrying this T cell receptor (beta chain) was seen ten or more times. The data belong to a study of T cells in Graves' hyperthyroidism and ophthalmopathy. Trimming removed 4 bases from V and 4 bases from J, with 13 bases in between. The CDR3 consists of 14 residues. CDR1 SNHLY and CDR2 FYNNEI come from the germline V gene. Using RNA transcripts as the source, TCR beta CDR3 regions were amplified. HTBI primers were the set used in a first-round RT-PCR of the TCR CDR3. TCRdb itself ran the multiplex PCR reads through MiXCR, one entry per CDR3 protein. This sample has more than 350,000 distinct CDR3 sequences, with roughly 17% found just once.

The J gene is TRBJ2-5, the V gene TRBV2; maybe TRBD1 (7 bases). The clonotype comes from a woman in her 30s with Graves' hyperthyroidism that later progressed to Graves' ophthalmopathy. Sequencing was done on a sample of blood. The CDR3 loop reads CASSGGTVSETQYF. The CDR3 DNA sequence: TGTGCCAGCAGTGGCGGGACAGTTTCAGAGACCCAGTACTTC.